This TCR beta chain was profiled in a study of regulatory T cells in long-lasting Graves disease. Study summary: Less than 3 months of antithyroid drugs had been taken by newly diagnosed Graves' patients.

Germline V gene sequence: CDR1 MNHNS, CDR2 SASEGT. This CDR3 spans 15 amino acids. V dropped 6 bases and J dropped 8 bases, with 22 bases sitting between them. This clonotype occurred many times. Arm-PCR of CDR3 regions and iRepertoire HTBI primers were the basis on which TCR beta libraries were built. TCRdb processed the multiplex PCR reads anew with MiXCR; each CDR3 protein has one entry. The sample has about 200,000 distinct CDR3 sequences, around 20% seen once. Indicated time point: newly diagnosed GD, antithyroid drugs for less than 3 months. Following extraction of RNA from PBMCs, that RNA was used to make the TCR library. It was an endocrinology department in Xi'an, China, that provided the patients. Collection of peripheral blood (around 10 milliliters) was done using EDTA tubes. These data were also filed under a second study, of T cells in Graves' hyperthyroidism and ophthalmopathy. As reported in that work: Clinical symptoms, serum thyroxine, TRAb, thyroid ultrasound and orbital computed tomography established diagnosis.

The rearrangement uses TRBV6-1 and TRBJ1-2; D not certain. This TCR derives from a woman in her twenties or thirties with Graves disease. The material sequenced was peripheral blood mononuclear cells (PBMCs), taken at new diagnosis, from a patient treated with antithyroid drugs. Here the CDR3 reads CASRITVTSVSGYTF. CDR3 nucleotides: TGTGCCAGCAGAATCACCGTGACCTCGGTATCCGGCTACACCTTC.